The clone carrying this T cell receptor beta chain was counted a few times. Its target is unknown. This specimen comes from a study of identical twins. Study observations and caveats: Part of the zero-insertion signal could reflect confounding by invariant MAIT and iNKT cells. Without tracking the same donors, conclusions rested on cross-sectional statistical analysis. Those out-of-frame alpha sequences shared by twins showed an excess of low generation probability.

TCRdb re-analysed the 5' RACE reads in MiXCR, keeping a single row per CDR3 protein. The repertoire holds around 670,000 distinct CDR3 sequences, with around 5.7% as singletons. In every case, the donor was a healthy Caucasian. V gave up 7 bases and J gave up 0 bases, with 7 bases separating them. The CDR3 has 13 residues. Germline V lookup: CDR1 MNHNS, CDR2 SASEGT. The receptor comes from a young man in good health. This chain links TRBV6-1 with TRBJ2-1; tentatively, D is TRBD1 (5 bases). Sample: naive T cells sorted from blood. The CDR3 DNA is TGTGCCAGCATCGACAGCTCCTACAATGAGCAGTTCTTC. Translated: CASIDSSYNEQFF.